This TCR beta chain was recorded in a study of blood T cells in healthy people across ages. The study, taken as a whole, reports: Donor CMV status, an unknown factor, possibly confounded changes in expanded clonotypes.

Points on this clonotype: The antigen remains unidentified.

Sample-barcoded 5' priming and a J-beta primer mix drove a second PCR of 7 to 11 cycles. TCRdb re-called the 5' RACE reads with MiXCR, one entry per CDR3 protein. The sample shows about 800,000 distinct CDR3 sequences, approximately 25% of them seen only once. Germline V gene lookup returns CDR1 SGHTA and CDR2 FQGNSA. The CDR3 has 15 residues. V was pared by 5 bases and J by 0 bases, with 14 bases between. In addition, the sample was reused for a study of T cells of mothers and their children. From that second work: Slightly higher but non-significant overlap marked related mother-child pairs versus unrelated pairs.

The receptor was derived from a boy aged 5-17 years in good health. Sequenced: blood. This sequence joins TRBV7-2 and TRBJ2-7, with D possibly matching TRBD1 (6 bases). As DNA, the CDR3 is TGTGCCAGCAGCAATCGTGGGGGCATCTCCTACGAGCAGTACTTC. It is translated as CASSNRGGISYEQYF.